This T cell receptor (beta chain) derives from a study of T-cell reconstitution after alpha-beta-depleted transplantation in children. The V and J ends lost 5 bases and 5 bases respectively, with 15 bases between them. Germline lookup yields CDR1 MNHEY and CDR2 SMNVEV (reference sequence). The CDR3 has 14 amino acids. This clonotype came up a few times. During its preparation, the TCRbeta library received unique molecular identifiers. TCRdb reanalysed the PCR reads using MiXCR and keeps one entry per CDR3 protein. The sample holds some 300,000 distinct CDR3 sequences, approximately 10% seen once. The sequence derives from a human donor who donated a stem cell graft to a child with acute lymphoblastic leukemia. The rearrangement joins TRBV27 to TRBJ2-5; TRBD2 is a possible D gene (7 bases). The starting material was PBMCs from the stem cell graft donor, obtained from the stem cell graft. The CDR3 reads CASSPAGAGETQYF. Here the CDR3 DNA reads TGTGCCAGCAGTCCGGCGGGGGCCGGGGAGACCCAGTACTTC.